These T cell receptor beta chains were read from a single sample in a study of T-cell reconstitution after alpha-beta-depleted transplantation in children. TCRdb used MiXCR to reprocess the PCR reads, holding one entry per CDR3 protein. The sample lists around 450,000 distinct CDR3 sequences; 43% were seen once. The sequencing here drew on PBMCs, taken before TCRalphabeta/CD19-depleted stem cell transplant. The receptors here all came from a girl aged 2 to 10 with aplastic anemia, due to receive a stem cell transplant. The CDR3 runs from the conserved cysteine through the conserved F or W. Each record gives: J gene, clone size, D gene, V gene, CDR3 protein, CDR3 DNA. The D gene is left open where the match is weak. Only some rows state a clone size, as once, few, many or a class for expanded clones.

j_call: TRBJ2-7; clone_size: many; d_call: TRBD1; v_call: TRBV6-5; cdr3_aa: CASSYSGTGGEQYF; cdr3_nt: TGTGCCAGCAGTTACTCCGGGACAGGGGGCGAGCAGTACTTC
j_call: TRBJ2-7; clone_size: few; d_call: TRBD1; v_call: TRBV12-3/TRBV12-4; cdr3_aa: CASSSPDRGKEQYF; cdr3_nt: TGTGCCAGCAGTTCCCCGGACAGGGGTAAGGAGCAGTACTTC
j_call: TRBJ1-6; clone_size: many; d_call: .; v_call: TRBV12-3/TRBV12-4; cdr3_aa: CASSLEGYSPLHF; cdr3_nt: TGTGCCAGCAGTTTAGAAGGCTATTCACCCCTCCACTTT
j_call: TRBJ1-2; clone_size: .; d_call: TRBD1; v_call: TRBV5-1; cdr3_aa: CASSREAQGNYGYTF; cdr3_nt: TGCGCCAGCAGCCGAGAGGCACAGGGGAACTATGGCTACACCTTC
j_call: TRBJ2-1; clone_size: many; d_call: TRBD2; v_call: TRBV24-1; cdr3_aa: CATSPRLAYYNEQFF; cdr3_nt: TGTGCCACCAGTCCCCGACTAGCTTACTACAATGAGCAGTTCTTC
j_call: TRBJ2-3; clone_size: .; d_call: .; v_call: TRBV11-2; cdr3_aa: CASSLDVGTISFTDTQYF; cdr3_nt: TGTGCCAGCAGCTTAGACGTTGGGACCATTTCCTTCACAGATACGCAGTATTTT
j_call: TRBJ2-7; clone_size: many; d_call: .; v_call: TRBV20-1; cdr3_aa: CSAPRGSYEQYF; cdr3_nt: TGCAGTGCTCCCCGGGGCTCCTACGAGCAGTACTTC
j_call: TRBJ2-7; clone_size: many; d_call: .; v_call: TRBV7-2; cdr3_aa: CASSSGGGNEQYF; cdr3_nt: TGTGCCAGCAGCTCAGGAGGGGGCAACGAGCAGTACTTC
j_call: TRBJ2-2; clone_size: .; d_call: .; v_call: TRBV5-1; cdr3_aa: CASSMTGNTGELFF; cdr3_nt: TGCGCCAGCAGCATGACAGGGAACACCGGGGAGCTGTTTTTT
j_call: TRBJ2-5; clone_size: many; d_call: .; v_call: TRBV25-1; cdr3_aa: CASSGSGDLETQYF; cdr3_nt: TGTGCCAGCAGTGGTTCAGGGGATCTTGAGACCCAGTACTTC
j_call: TRBJ2-1; clone_size: once; d_call: .; v_call: TRBV6-2/TRBV6-3; cdr3_aa: CASSGGEESGEQFF; cdr3_nt: TGTGCCAGCAGTGGCGGTGAAGAGTCAGGTGAGCAGTTCTTC
j_call: TRBJ2-1; clone_size: .; d_call: TRBD1; v_call: TRBV28; cdr3_aa: CASSTRRLGQGEFF; cdr3_nt: TGTGCCAGCAGTACACGACGACTAGGACAGGGAGAGTTCTTC
j_call: TRBJ2-7; clone_size: few; d_call: .; v_call: TRBV5-1; cdr3_aa: CASSPRTENEQYF; cdr3_nt: TGCGCCAGCAGCCCTAGGACAGAGAACGAGCAGTACTTC
j_call: TRBJ2-3; clone_size: .; d_call: TRBD2; v_call: TRBV28; cdr3_aa: CASSPQGLAGSTDTQYF; cdr3_nt: TGTGCCAGCAGTCCGCAAGGACTAGCGGGGAGCACAGATACGCAGTATTTT
j_call: TRBJ2-7; clone_size: .; d_call: TRBD2; v_call: TRBV7-9; cdr3_aa: CASSLSGTSAYEQYF; cdr3_nt: TGTGCCAGCAGCTTATCCGGGACTAGCGCCTACGAGCAGTACTTC
j_call: TRBJ1-1; clone_size: many; d_call: .; v_call: TRBV29-1; cdr3_aa: CSVEGGLGTEAFF; cdr3_nt: TGCAGCGTTGAAGGGGGCTTGGGAACTGAAGCTTTCTTT
j_call: TRBJ1-2; clone_size: few; d_call: .; v_call: TRBV29-1; cdr3_aa: CSVEGNTYGYTF; cdr3_nt: TGCAGCGTTGAGGGGAATACTTATGGCTACACCTTC